The 7 T cell receptor beta chains listed next were all sequenced from one sample in a study of monozygotic twins with inflammatory bowel disease. After re-calling the 5' RACE reads, TCRdb lists one entry per CDR3 protein, DNA absent. Its listing shows around 380,000 distinct CDR3 sequences. The sequenced material came from blood. The source of these receptors is a human donor with ulcerative colitis or Crohn's disease, or a healthy co-twin of an affected twin (not recorded which).

The chain employs TRBV27 and TRBJ2-1; without DNA, the TCRdb call of TRBD2 cannot be checked. This CDR3 has 17 amino acids. CDR1 and CDR2 from the germline V gene are MNHEY and SMNVEV (reference sequence). CDR3 region: CASSSGGLAGTGNEQFF.

The J gene is TRBJ2-7, the V gene TRBV10-3; as DNA is missing, the TRBD2 call by TCRdb cannot be tested. The length of the CDR3 is 15 residues. Germline-derived CDR1 and CDR2 are ENHRY and SYGVKD. CDR3 in amino acids: CAISGTSGGTYEQYF.

The chain carries TRBV13 and TRBJ2-7. This CDR3 is built from 13 residues. Germline V gene data show CDR1 as PRHDT and CDR2 as FYEKMQ (reference sequence). CDR3 amino acids: CASSLGVGDEQYF.

The chain links TRBV5-1 to TRBJ2-3; TCRdb picks TRBD1, but there is no DNA to check that call. Germline-derived CDR1 and CDR2 are SGHRS and YFSETQ. The CDR3 is 17 amino acids. The CDR3 here is CASSPVLYWGRTDTQYF. The entire variable domain, with the rest obtained from reference TRBV5-1 and TRBJ2-3, is as follows: KAGVTQTPRYLIKTRGQQVTLSCSPISGHRSVSWYQQTPGQGLQFLFEYFSETQRNKGNFPGRFSGRQFSNSRSEMNVSTLELGDSALYLCASSPVLYWGRTDTQYFGPGTRLTVL.

V gene TRBV6-1 combines with J gene TRBJ1-3; TCRdb lists TRBD1, though no DNA is available to test this call. The germline CDR1 and CDR2 sequences are MNHNS and SASEGT. The CDR3 loop spans 16 amino acids. CDR3 region: CASSAGQTPGGNTIYF.

This chain uses TRBV3-1 with TRBJ2-2; the D gene TCRdb calls, TRBD1, cannot be checked with no DNA. This CDR3 region has 14 residues. The V gene's germline CDR1 is LGHDT and CDR2 YNNKEL (reference sequence). The CDR3 region is CASSPNRASGELFF.

The CDR3 spells CASSLNLAGASYEQYF. This chain uses TRBV5-1 with TRBJ2-7; TCRdb's assignment of TRBD2 cannot be checked, as there is no DNA. This CDR3 contains 16 residues. CDR1 is SGHRS and CDR2 is YFSETQ in the germline V gene.